The next 5 T cell receptor beta chains were all read from a single sample in a study of T cells expressing NK-cell markers. TCRdb re-called the 5' RACE reads; one entry per CDR3 protein, DNA not given. Its table lists 500,000 to 700,000 distinct CDR3 sequences. The specimen sequenced was blood T cells: a sorted CD56 or NKG2C T cell subset, CD4+ or CD8+ T cells, or bulk PBMC T cells (not recorded which). The receptor set was obtained from a man aged 18 to 30 in good health.

This chain links TRBV28 with TRBJ2-5; as DNA is missing, the TRBD2 call by TCRdb cannot be tested. In germline, CDR1 is MDHEN, CDR2 SYDVKM. The CDR3 is 16 amino acids. CDR3 amino acids: CASSLGRTSTKETQYF.

This chain uses TRBV10-3 with TRBJ2-6. CDR1 ENHRY and CDR2 SYGVKD come from the germline V gene. The length of the CDR3 is 14 residues. The CDR3 spells CAISVTTGANVLTF.

This chain links TRBV6-6 with TRBJ1-2. The CDR3 extends over 12 amino acids. The germline V gene encodes CDR1 MNHNY and CDR2 SVGAGI (reference sequence). The CDR3 is CASSYSGEGYTF.

V usage is TRBV5-6 and J usage is TRBJ2-1; TCRdb returns TRBD2, unconfirmable since there is no DNA. CDR1 and CDR2 (germline): SGHDT, YYEEEE. This CDR3 contains 20 residues. This CDR3 is CASSPRGSGRAVVSYNEQFF. Using reference TRBV5-6 and TRBJ2-1 for the parts outside the CDR3, the full variable domain is DAGVTQSPTHLIKTRGQQVTLRCSPKSGHDTVSWYQQALGQGPQFIFQYYEEEERQRGNFPDRFSGHQFPNYSSELNVNALLLGDSALYLCASSPRGSGRAVVSYNEQFFGPGTRLTVL.

V and J are TRBV14 and TRBJ2-2. Germline CDR1 reads SGHDN; CDR2 reads FVKESK. The CDR3 loop spans 16 amino acids. The CDR3: CASSPFGVANTGELFF.